This is a list of T cell receptor beta chains from one sample in a study of T and B cells in COVID-19 patients. TCRdb re-called the multiplex PCR reads through MiXCR, storing one row per CDR3 protein. Of some 8,400 distinct CDR3 sequences in the sample, 20% to 30% were seen once. The material sequenced was blood. These TCRs come from a human donor with active COVID-19. Both conserved end residues are part of each CDR3. The D gene is left open where the match is weak. Not every row has a clone size; where given, it reads once, few, many or a size class.

TGTGCCAGCACTTCTTTAGGAGAGGGCAACGAGCAGTACTTC | CASTSLGEGNEQYF | - | TRBJ2-7 | few | TRBV12-3/TRBV12-4
TGCAGTGCTAAGAACCCTGAAGCTTTCTTT | CSAKNPEAFF | - | TRBJ1-1 | - | TRBV20-1
TGTGCCAGCAGCCACAGGGAAGGGGGAGACTATGGCTACACCTTC | CASSHREGGDYGYTF | - | TRBJ1-2 | few | TRBV28
TGTGCCAGTGCCCAGGGAGCCTTCTCCTCCTACGAGCAGTACTTC | CASAQGAFSSYEQYF | - | TRBJ2-7 | medium-sized | TRBV19
TGTGCCAGCAGTTGGAGGGGGTATATGAACACTGAAGCTTTCTTT | CASSWRGYMNTEAFF | - | TRBJ1-1 | - | TRBV27
TGTGCCAGCAGCTCGCGGGACAGGCCCTTCCAATTCTCCTACGAGCAGTACTTC | CASSSRDRPFQFSYEQYF | TRBD1 | TRBJ2-7 | - | TRBV11-2
TGTGCCAGCAGCTTAAGTCCAGTCAGCTCCTACGAGCAGTACTTC | CASSLSPVSSYEQYF | - | TRBJ2-7 | - | TRBV11-2
TGTGCCACCGCCGGACGGGGGACGCAAACCGGGGAGCTGTTTTTT | CATAGRGTQTGELFF | - | TRBJ2-2 | medium-sized | TRBV15
TGTGCCAGAAGCCTGGAAGGGACAGTAGAAGAAAAACTGTTTTTT | CARSLEGTVEEKLFF | TRBD1 | TRBJ1-4 | - | TRBV5-3
TGTGCCAGCAGTTACTCGATCGTAGGGAGCTCCTATAATTCACCCCTCCACTTT | CASSYSIVGSSYNSPLHF | - | TRBJ1-6 | - | TRBV6-5
TGTGCCAGCAGTTACCGCCCCCAGGCGGGAGTGGAGACCCAGTACTTC | CASSYRPQAGVETQYF | TRBD2 | TRBJ2-5 | - | TRBV6-2/TRBV6-3
TGTGCCAGCAGTTTCCAAGGGACAGGGGGCCCAGATACGCAGTATTTT | CASSFQGTGGPDTQYF | TRBD1 | TRBJ2-3 | medium-sized | TRBV27
TGTGCCAGCAGTGAAACCCTGGGGCAGATCTACGAGCAGTACTTC | CASSETLGQIYEQYF | - | TRBJ2-7 | - | TRBV6-1
TGTGCCAGCAGCTTCAGGATCCCGCTCTCTGGAAACACCATATATTTT | CASSFRIPLSGNTIYF | - | TRBJ1-3 | - | TRBV5-6
TGTGCCACCAGCGAAGGGTTTGAAAAACTGTTTTTT | CATSEGFEKLFF | - | TRBJ1-4 | medium-sized | TRBV19
TGTGCCAGCAAATTCGGGGAGCTGTTTTTT | CASKFGELFF | - | TRBJ2-2 | few | TRBV12-3/TRBV12-4
TGCGCCAGCAGCCAATTGGAAGCCACTGAAGCTTTCTTT | CASSQLEATEAFF | - | TRBJ1-1 | - | TRBV4-3
TGTGCCAGCAGCCCTAGCGGGAGGGCGAACGAGCAGTACTTC | CASSPSGRANEQYF | TRBD2 | TRBJ2-7 | - | TRBV5-1
TGTGCCAGCACCGCCCGACAGGGCTATGGCTACACCTTC | CASTARQGYGYTF | TRBD1 | TRBJ1-2 | - | TRBV6-2/TRBV6-3
TGCAGTGCCCCGACTAGCGGGAGAGGCAATGAGCAGTTCTTC | CSAPTSGRGNEQFF | TRBD2 | TRBJ2-1 | - | TRBV20-1
TGTGCCAGCAGTTACCCCCGCCGAAAGGGACTTGACTACGAGCAGTACTTC | CASSYPRRKGLDYEQYF | - | TRBJ2-7 | few | TRBV6-2/TRBV6-3
TGTGCCTGTAGAGGGGATTTATACGAGCAGTACTTC | CACRGDLYEQYF | - | TRBJ2-7 | - | TRBV30
TGTGCCAGCAGTTTGACAGGGGGCCCACCTCAGCATTTT | CASSLTGGPPQHF | TRBD1 | TRBJ1-5 | many | TRBV12-3/TRBV12-4
TGTGCCAGCAGCTTAGAACAGGGGGAAGAGACCCAGTACTTC | CASSLEQGEETQYF | TRBD1 | TRBJ2-5 | - | TRBV5-4
TGCGCCAGCAGCTTGTTGGCGGGGTTCGTCGCTGGAAACACCATATATTTT | CASSLLAGFVAGNTIYF | - | TRBJ1-3 | once | TRBV5-1
TGTGCCAGCAGTTACCCAGGACAGGAGAGATTCCGTCGAGATGGTCAGCCCCAGCATTTT | CASSYPGQERFRRDGQPQHF | TRBD1 | TRBJ1-5 | few | TRBV6-5
TGCAGTGCATTGACTAGGGGGAACACCGGGGAGCTGTTTTTT | CSALTRGNTGELFF | - | TRBJ2-2 | - | TRBV20-1
TGTGCCAGCACCCCGACTAGCGGGGTACCAGATACGCAGTATTTT | CASTPTSGVPDTQYF | TRBD2 | TRBJ2-3 | - | TRBV6-1
TGTGCCAGCAGTTCATCGGAAACGGGATCGGAGACCCAGTACTTC | CASSSSETGSETQYF | - | TRBJ2-5 | large | TRBV6-5
TGCGCCAGCAGCTTGGAAAAGGCCCCCTTCTACGAGCAGTACTTC | CASSLEKAPFYEQYF | - | TRBJ2-7 | - | TRBV5-1
TGCGCCAGCAGCTTGGTTCAGGGGAGCTACGAGCAGTACTTC | CASSLVQGSYEQYF | - | TRBJ2-7 | - | TRBV5-1
TGCGCCAGCAGCCAAGGACAGTCCGGGGAGCTGTTTTTT | CASSQGQSGELFF | - | TRBJ2-2 | - | TRBV4-3
TGTGCCAGCAGTAAGGACCAGACCTCCTACAATGAGCAGTTCTTC | CASSKDQTSYNEQFF | - | TRBJ2-1 | few | TRBV6-1
TGTGCCAGCAGGCGTGACAATGAGCAGTTCTTC | CASRRDNEQFF | - | TRBJ2-1 | medium-sized | TRBV12-3/TRBV12-4
TGTGCCGCACAACGATGGGGACAGGGAGCAGATACGCAGTATTTT | CAAQRWGQGADTQYF | TRBD1 | TRBJ2-3 | few | TRBV5-4
TGTGCCAGCAGCCCCGGGGGGCGGGGGGAGGAGACCCAGTACTTC | CASSPGGRGEETQYF | TRBD2 | TRBJ2-5 | medium-sized | TRBV11-1
TGCAGTGCTAGGGGGCACGGCCAGGCCAATGAGCAGTTCTTC | CSARGHGQANEQFF | - | TRBJ2-1 | - | TRBV20-1
TGTGCCAGCAGTCCCATGGGTAACACTGAAGCTTTCTTT | CASSPMGNTEAFF | - | TRBJ1-1 | - | TRBV5-4
TGTGCCAGCAGTCCAGGGGGCGCAAATGAAGCTTTCTTT | CASSPGGANEAFF | TRBD1 | TRBJ1-1 | - | TRBV27
TGCGCCAGCAGCTCCAACCCCGGACAGGGAGGGAATACTGAAGCTTTCTTT | CASSSNPGQGGNTEAFF | TRBD1 | TRBJ1-1 | - | TRBV5-1
TGTGCCAGCAGTGGTTCTAGCGGGGGGCGCGACTATGGCTACACCTTC | CASSGSSGGRDYGYTF | - | TRBJ1-2 | - | TRBV27
TGTGCCAGCAGCTTGGGGGGGCGGGCGGTTCACACAGATACGCAGTATTTT | CASSLGGRAVHTDTQYF | - | TRBJ2-3 | few | TRBV5-6
TGTGCCAGCAGCTTGCTGACTAGCGGTTCCTACGAGCAGTACTTC | CASSLLTSGSYEQYF | TRBD2 | TRBJ2-7 | few | TRBV5-4
TGTGCCAGCAGCTTAGGAGTGACAGGGTCTTCCGGAAACACCATATATTTT | CASSLGVTGSSGNTIYF | TRBD1 | TRBJ1-3 | few | TRBV11-1
TGTGCCAGCAGTACGAGCGGGAGGGCCTACAATGAGCAGTTCTTC | CASSTSGRAYNEQFF | TRBD2 | TRBJ2-1 | few | TRBV6-2/TRBV6-3
TGTGCCAGTAGTATTCGGGCCTCTACCTACGAGCAGTACTTC | CASSIRASTYEQYF | - | TRBJ2-7 | medium-sized | TRBV19
TGCGCCAGCAGCTTGAGGGGACTAGCGGGTGACGAGCAGTACTTC | CASSLRGLAGDEQYF | TRBD2 | TRBJ2-7 | - | TRBV5-1
TGTGCCAGCAGTTTGAGTGTAAGGAACGAGCAGTACTTC | CASSLSVRNEQYF | - | TRBJ2-7 | few | TRBV12-3/TRBV12-4
TGTGCCAGCAGTACGACAGGGTCCGCTCATCAGCCCCAGCATTTT | CASSTTGSAHQPQHF | TRBD1 | TRBJ1-5 | - | TRBV27
TGTGCCATCAGTCCATGGGGTGGTGGAGCGAGGGCCGGGGAGCTGTTTTTT | CAISPWGGGARAGELFF | - | TRBJ2-2 | - | TRBV10-3
TGTGCCAGCAGTTTCCGGGGGTTGGGCTACGAGCAGTACTTC | CASSFRGLGYEQYF | - | TRBJ2-7 | - | TRBV28
TGTGCCAGCAGTTACTCTCAGGCGTACCAAGAGACCCAGTACTTC | CASSYSQAYQETQYF | - | TRBJ2-5 | - | TRBV6-6
TGTGCCAGCAGCTTAGAGGGGGTTCTGGTTAGTAATGAGCAGTTCTTC | CASSLEGVLVSNEQFF | - | TRBJ2-1 | few | TRBV11-2
TGTGCCAGCACCCCGGCGGGGGGCGGCACCGGGGAGCTGTTTTTT | CASTPAGGGTGELFF | TRBD2 | TRBJ2-2 | - | TRBV11-2
TGTGCCAGCAGTTACACCCAGGGGTACACCGGGGAGCTGTTTTTT | CASSYTQGYTGELFF | - | TRBJ2-2 | medium-sized | TRBV6-5